The clone carrying this T cell receptor (beta chain) was found a few times. There are 13 residues in the CDR3. CDR1 and CDR2 from the germline V gene are SNHLY and FYNNEI. V lost 4 bases to trimming and J lost 3 bases, with 9 bases between them. The sample originates from a study of T-cell reconstitution after alpha-beta-depleted transplantation in children. It was with unique molecular identifiers that the TCRbeta library was prepared. TCRdb itself ran the PCR reads through MiXCR, one entry per CDR3 protein. Seen here are about 900,000 distinct CDR3 sequences, roughly 29% observed once, and the top ten hold over 25%.

This sequence joins TRBV2 and TRBJ1-2; D gene unclear. Sequencing was performed on PBMCs, mostly from graft donor cells, taken 360 days after TCRalphabeta/CD19-depleted stem cell transplant. The clonotype originates from a boy less than two years old who had a stem cell transplant for SCID, so the T cells may come from the graft donor. Here the CDR3 DNA reads TGTGCCAGCAGTGCCATTCTGTACTATGGCTACACCTTC. Encoded protein: CASSAILYYGYTF.